This entry lists 18 T cell receptor beta chains sequenced from one sample in a study of Tregs in tolerant kidney transplant recipients. The assay was immunoSEQ multiplex PCR, and TCRdb's table has in-frame clones only and misses some. The data contain about 100,000 clones, roughly 90% of them singletons. Sample: CD4+ T cells from blood, taken before the transplant. The receptors were sampled from a human donor who received a combined kidney and bone marrow transplant.

The chain has TRBV6-5 and TRBJ2-1, with 10 bases identical to TRBD2. The ends lost 6 bases at V and 7 bases at J; junction bases unmatched: 9. The germline gives CDR1 MNHEY, CDR2 SVGAGI. This CDR3 comprises 15 residues. The CDR3 sequence: CASRSSGRGENEQFF. The CDR3 DNA is TGTGCCAGCAGATCTAGCGGGAGAGGGGAGAATGAGCAGTTCTTC.

The CDR3 region is CASSQQGGTQYF. The CDR3 DNA reads as TGTGCCAGCAGTCAACAGGGAGGGACGCAGTATTTT. The chain has TRBV5-6 and TRBJ2-3; the D gene is possibly TRBD2 (7 bases). Germline loops: CDR1 SGHDT, CDR2 YYEEEE. The CDR3 totals 12 residues. The germline V and J ends were trimmed by 5 bases and 9 bases, with 13 bases remaining between them.

The chain links TRBV28 to TRBJ1-5; D ambiguous. Germline CDR1 and CDR2: MDHEN and SYDVKM. V lost 7 bases to trimming and J lost 3 bases, with 13 bases between them. CDR3 size: 14 residues. The CDR3: CASIPQTDNQPQHF. As DNA, the CDR3 is TGTGCCAGCATCCCCCAGACTGACAATCAGCCCCAGCATTTT.

The chain is built from TRBV6-5 and TRBJ1-2; D possibly corresponds to TRBD1 (6 bases). V gave up 6 bases and J gave up 4 bases, with 12 bases separating them. CDR3 length: 13 amino acids. In germline, CDR1 is MNHEY, CDR2 SVGAGI. In DNA, the CDR3 is TGTGCCAGCAGGTCACAGGGCGGCTATGGCTACACCTTC. Translation gives CASRSQGGYGYTF.

This clone has just a few counts. V usage is TRBV5-4 and J usage is TRBJ2-7; 8 nucleotides agree with TRBD2. The trim removed 4 bases at V and 0 bases at J, leaving 3 bases unmatched. Germline assignment: CDR1 SGHNT and CDR2 YYREEE (reference sequence). The length of the CDR3 is 14 residues. CDR3 DNA sequence: TGTGCCAGCAGCCACCGGGGGGGCTCCTACGAGCAGTACTTC. Protein sequence: CASSHRGGSYEQYF.

This chain uses TRBV12-5 with TRBJ2-1; the D gene is possibly TRBD2 (5 bases). Germline V gene lookup returns CDR1 LGHNT and CDR2 FRNRAP. The CDR3 contains 11 residues. V lost 3 bases, J lost 8 bases, and 5 bases lay in between. CDR3 sequence (DNA): TGTGCTAGTGGTTTCGGGGATGAGCAGTTCTTC. Translated, it gives CASGFGDEQFF.

This chain uses TRBV15 with TRBJ2-3; the match to TRBD2 covers 12 bases. The germline CDR1 and CDR2 sequences are LNHNV and YYDKDF (reference sequence). The CDR3 has 19 amino acids. Losses at the gene ends were 1 base for V and 1 base for J; bases not matched to a gene: 9. The CDR3 DNA is TGTGCCACCAGCAGAGCGAGACTAGCGGGGGAGGGCGGCACAGATACGCAGTATTTT. This encodes CATSRARLAGEGGTDTQYF. The variable domain in full, with the rest retrieved from reference TRBV15 and TRBJ2-3, is DAMVIQNPRYQVTQFGKPVTLSCSQTLNHNVMYWYQQKSSQAPKLLFHYYDKDFNNEADTPDNFQSRRPNTSFCFLDIRSPGLGDTAMYLCATSRARLAGEGGTDTQYFGPGTRLTVL.

The chain has TRBV6-1 and TRBJ1-1; 8 bases are shared with TRBD1. The ends lost 3 bases at V and 7 bases at J; junction bases unmatched: 7. The CDR3 sequence is 14 residues long. Germline V gene lookup returns CDR1 MNHNS and CDR2 SASEGT. The CDR3 sequence is CASSENRGKGEAFF. CDR3 coding DNA: TGTGCCAGCAGTGAGAACAGGGGGAAGGGTGAAGCTTTCTTT.

The chain carries TRBV10-1 and TRBJ2-7; 12 bases are a match to TRBD1. With 5 bases clipped from V and 1 base from J, the junction kept 3 bases outside the gene matches. There are 15 residues in the CDR3. CDR1 is WNHNN, CDR2 SYGVQD, per germline (reference sequence). Here the CDR3 DNA reads TGCGCCAGCAGTCCGGGACAGGGGGCATCCTACGAGCAGTACTTC. Translating it yields CASSPGQGASYEQYF.

This clone was seen just once. This chain joins TRBV4-2 and TRBJ2-7; possible D gene TRBD1, 6 bases. The CDR3 covers 17 residues. The germline V gene has CDR1 LGHNA and CDR2 YNFKEQ. V was trimmed by 4 bases and J by 3 bases, leaving 22 bases between them. The CDR3 nucleotides are TGTGCCAGCAGCCTCCGCGGGCAGGGCCCAGGGGTCTACGAGCAGTACTTC. It codes for CASSLRGQGPGVYEQYF.

This sequence joins TRBV6-6 and TRBJ2-7; 7 positions match TRBD1. Unmatched junction bases numbered 7, after V lost 6 bases and J lost 2 bases. The germline CDR1 and CDR2 sequences are MNHNY and SVGAGI (reference sequence). There are 14 residues in the CDR3. CDR3 DNA: TGTGCCAGCAGGCCCGGGACAGTCGCCTACGAGCAGTACTTC. Translated, it gives CASRPGTVAYEQYF.

The chain combines TRBV19 with TRBJ1-1; 7 nucleotides agree with TRBD1. CDR3 length: 14 residues. Germline CDR1 reads LNHDA; CDR2 reads SQIVND (reference sequence). With 4 bases clipped from V and 0 bases from J, the junction kept 2 bases outside the gene matches. The CDR3 sequence is CASSRGTVNTEAFF. CDR3 DNA sequence: TGTGCCAGTAGTAGAGGGACAGTGAACACTGAAGCTTTCTTT.

The chain employs TRBV7-9 and TRBJ1-1; 10 nucleotides match TRBD1. CDR1 is SEHNR and CDR2 is FQNEAQ in the germline V gene (reference sequence). This CDR3 is 16 amino acids long. Unmatched junction bases numbered 8, after V lost 2 bases and J lost 5 bases. The CDR3 protein is CASSLRLTGGFTEAFF. The CDR3 DNA sequence: TGTGCCAGCAGCTTAAGACTGACAGGGGGCTTTACTGAAGCTTTCTTT.

The chain links TRBV5-6 to TRBJ2-1, with TRBD2 as a possible D gene (5 bases). Trimming cost V 4 bases and J 0 bases, with 11 bases left between them. Germline CDR1 reads SGHDT; CDR2 reads YYEEEE. The CDR3 loop spans 15 amino acids. The chain's CDR3 is CASSPGVSSYNEQFF. CDR3 DNA sequence: TGTGCCAGCAGCCCCGGGGTTAGCTCCTACAATGAGCAGTTCTTC.

The chain recombines TRBV5-1 with TRBJ1-2, with D possibly TRBD1 on 5 matching bases. Germline CDR1 SGHRS, CDR2 YFSETQ. V was cut by 1 base and J by 3 bases, with 16 bases left in between. This CDR3 spans 16 amino acids. CDR3 in amino acids: CASSLSFDRPYYGYTF. The DNA of the CDR3 is TGCGCCAGCAGCTTGAGCTTTGACAGACCCTACTATGGCTACACCTTC. The full variable domain, its missing parts supplied by reference TRBV5-1 and TRBJ1-2, is KAGVTQTPRYLIKTRGQQVTLSCSPISGHRSVSWYQQTPGQGLQFLFEYFSETQRNKGNFPGRFSGRQFSNSRSEMNVSTLELGDSALYLCASSLSFDRPYYGYTFGSGTRLTVV.

The chain carries TRBV9 and TRBJ1-2; maybe TRBD1 (5 bases). Germline assignment: CDR1 SGDLS and CDR2 YYNGEE. There are 12 residues in the CDR3. Trimming removed 0 bases from V and 5 bases from J, with 5 bases in between. The CDR3 spells CASSVEGYGYTF. CDR3 sequence (DNA): TGTGCCAGCAGCGTAGAGGGGTATGGCTACACCTTC.

The genes are TRBV18 and TRBJ2-7; 7 bases are a match to TRBD1. V shed 4 bases and J 2 bases; nucleotides not matched to a gene: 2. The germline V gene encodes CDR1 KGHSH and CDR2 LQKENI. The CDR3 consists of 13 residues. The CDR3 region has the DNA TGTGCCAGCTCACGGGACAGTACCTACGAGCAGTACTTC. Protein product: CASSRDSTYEQYF.

This clone was counted a few times. The chain uses TRBV4-2 and TRBJ2-1; 7 bases are a match to TRBD2. Germline values: CDR1 LGHNA, CDR2 YNFKEQ. V dropped 0 bases and J dropped 4; count of bases not matched to a gene: 12. The CDR3 consists of 18 residues. The CDR3 region is CASSQDWPAGKGYNEQFF. The CDR3 DNA reads TGTGCCAGCAGCCAAGACTGGCCAGCGGGGAAGGGATACAATGAGCAGTTCTTC.